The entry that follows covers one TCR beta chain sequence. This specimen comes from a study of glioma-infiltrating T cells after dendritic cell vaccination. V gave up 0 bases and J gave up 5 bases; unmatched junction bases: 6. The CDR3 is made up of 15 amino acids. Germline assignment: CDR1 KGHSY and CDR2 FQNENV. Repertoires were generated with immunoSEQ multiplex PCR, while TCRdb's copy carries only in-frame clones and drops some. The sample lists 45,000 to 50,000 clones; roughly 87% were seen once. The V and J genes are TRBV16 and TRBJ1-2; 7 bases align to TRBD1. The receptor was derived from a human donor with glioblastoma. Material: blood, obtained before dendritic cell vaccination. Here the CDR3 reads CASSQSTPQGYGYTF. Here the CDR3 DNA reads TGTGCCAGCAGCCAATCGACCCCACAGGGGTATGGCTACACCTTC. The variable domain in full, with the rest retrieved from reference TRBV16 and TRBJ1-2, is GEEVAQTPKHLVRGEGQKAKLYCAPIKGHSYVFWYQQVLKNEFKFLISFQNENVFDETGMPKERFSAKCLPNSPCSLEIQATKLEDSAVYFCASSQSTPQGYGYTFGSGTRLTVV.